Listed below are T cell receptor beta chains from one sample, sequenced in a study of blood T cell repertoires in COVID-19. Produced via immunoSEQ multiplex PCR; TCRdb's table is partial and in-frame only. This table holds 310,000 or so clones, about 89% found once. The material sequenced was peripheral blood. The source is a man aged 18 to 30 who had recovered from COVID-19. CDR3s leave out the opening cysteine and the closing phenylalanine or tryptophan. D genes are given only for firm matches.

V gene: TRBV20-1
J gene: TRBJ1-2
D gene: NA
CDR3 protein: SANEGREDGYT

V gene: TRBV5-6
J gene: TRBJ2-2
D gene: NA
CDR3 protein: ASNWDSGELF

V gene: TRBV2
J gene: TRBJ1-5
D gene: NA
CDR3 protein: ASSENWSNQPQH

V gene: TRBV10-3
J gene: TRBJ2-7
D gene: NA
CDR3 protein: ATRAVPYEQY

V gene: TRBV27
J gene: TRBJ2-7
D gene: NA
CDR3 protein: ASSPYGIPYEQY

V gene: TRBV7-9
J gene: TRBJ2-5
D gene: NA
CDR3 protein: ASSLGSASQETQY

V gene: TRBV6-5
J gene: TRBJ2-3
D gene: NA
CDR3 protein: ASSYKGGTTDTQY

V gene: TRBV4-1
J gene: TRBJ1-2
D gene: TRBD1
CDR3 protein: ASSQAAGGRASGYGYT

V gene: TRBV4-1
J gene: TRBJ2-1
D gene: TRBD2
CDR3 protein: ASSQITGTRSELGAKF

V gene: TRBV7-9
J gene: TRBJ1-1
D gene: NA
CDR3 protein: ASSSADSEAF

V gene: TRBV12-5
J gene: TRBJ2-1
D gene: NA
CDR3 protein: ASGLAPRERPLEI

V gene: TRBV9
J gene: TRBJ2-7
D gene: NA
CDR3 protein: ASSVSQGTYEQY

V gene: TRBV6-2/TRBV6-3
J gene: TRBJ1-4
D gene: TRBD1
CDR3 protein: ASSERQGATNEKLF

V gene: TRBV18
J gene: TRBJ2-5
D gene: NA
CDR3 protein: ASSRTRQETQY

V gene: TRBV11-2
J gene: TRBJ2-7
D gene: TRBD1
CDR3 protein: ASSSGGAIDEQY

V gene: TRBV18
J gene: TRBJ2-5
D gene: NA
CDR3 protein: ASSPLDLGVGETQY

V gene: TRBV5-1
J gene: TRBJ2-1
D gene: NA
CDR3 protein: ASSLAIYVRANYNEQF

V gene: TRBV9
J gene: TRBJ1-2
D gene: NA
CDR3 protein: ASSVASANYGYT

V gene: TRBV11-2
J gene: TRBJ2-7
D gene: NA
CDR3 protein: ASSSSGSYEQY

V gene: TRBV9
J gene: TRBJ2-7
D gene: NA
CDR3 protein: ASSAGLIASYEQY

V gene: TRBV6-5
J gene: TRBJ1-5
D gene: NA
CDR3 protein: ASSYSQGNGQPQH

V gene: TRBV9
J gene: TRBJ2-7
D gene: TRBD2
CDR3 protein: ASSVEAGAYEQY

V gene: TRBV6-5
J gene: TRBJ1-1
D gene: NA
CDR3 protein: ASSLVVNTEAF

V gene: TRBV27
J gene: TRBJ2-1
D gene: TRBD1
CDR3 protein: ASSHGTGGYNEQF

V gene: TRBV4-1
J gene: TRBJ2-3
D gene: TRBD1
CDR3 protein: ASSHPDREGDTQY

V gene: TRBV27
J gene: TRBJ1-4
D gene: NA
CDR3 protein: ASSLTWGEYEKLF

V gene: TRBV4-1
J gene: TRBJ2-2
D gene: NA
CDR3 protein: ASSPSRTGELF

V gene: TRBV10-1
J gene: TRBJ2-5
D gene: NA
CDR3 protein: ASGQSSQETQY

V gene: TRBV7-2
J gene: TRBJ2-1
D gene: TRBD2
CDR3 protein: ASSPTSGPYNEQF

V gene: TRBV7-8
J gene: TRBJ2-1
D gene: TRBD2
CDR3 protein: ASSFYTSENEQF

V gene: TRBV18
J gene: TRBJ1-4
D gene: TRBD1
CDR3 protein: ASSPSTGGNEKLF

V gene: TRBV13
J gene: TRBJ1-1
D gene: TRBD1
CDR3 protein: ASNEDRGPLNTEAF

V gene: TRBV7-8
J gene: TRBJ1-2
D gene: TRBD1
CDR3 protein: ASSFVTGGDGYT

V gene: TRBV5-4
J gene: TRBJ1-1
D gene: NA
CDR3 protein: ASSYDSNTEAF

V gene: TRBV9
J gene: TRBJ2-2
D gene: NA
CDR3 protein: ASSVDNEGRTGELF

V gene: TRBV7-2
J gene: TRBJ1-4
D gene: NA
CDR3 protein: ASSPPGGRGEKLF